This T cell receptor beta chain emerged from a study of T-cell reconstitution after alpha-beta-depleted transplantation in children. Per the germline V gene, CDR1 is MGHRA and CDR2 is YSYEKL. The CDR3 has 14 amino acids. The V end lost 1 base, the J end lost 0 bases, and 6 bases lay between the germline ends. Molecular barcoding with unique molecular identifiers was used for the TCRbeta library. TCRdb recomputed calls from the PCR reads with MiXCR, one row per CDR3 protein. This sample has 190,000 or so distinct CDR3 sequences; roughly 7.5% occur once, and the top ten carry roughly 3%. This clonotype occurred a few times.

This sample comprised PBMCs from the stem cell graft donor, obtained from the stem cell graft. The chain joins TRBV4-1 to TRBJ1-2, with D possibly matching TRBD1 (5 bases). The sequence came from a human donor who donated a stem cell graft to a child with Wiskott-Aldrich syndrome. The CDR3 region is CASSQGGANYGYTF. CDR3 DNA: TGCGCCAGCAGCCAAGGAGGGGCTAACTATGGCTACACCTTC.